Shown below are 14 T cell receptor beta chains from a single sample sequenced in a study of post-analysis software for immune sequencing data. Study results and caveats: Elevated frequency relative to controls characterized four or five TRBV segments in patients, TRBV5-6, TRBV5-1 and TRBV20-1 among them.

The TCR beta cDNA libraries carried unique molecular identifiers. TCRdb ran MiXCR on the PCR reads and lists one entry per CDR3 protein. The profile shows about 770,000 distinct CDR3 sequences, just over 45% of them singletons. Antigens for these TCRs are unknown. The specimen was blood. All receptors derive from a girl between 5 and 17 years old with multiple sclerosis.

The chain uses TRBV5-1 and TRBJ2-2; D remains unclear. The germline V and J ends were trimmed by 0 bases and 4 bases, with 10 bases remaining between them. Germline V lookup: CDR1 SGHRS, CDR2 YFSETQ. This CDR3 region has 15 residues. The CDR3 DNA follows: TGCGCCAGCAGCTTGGCCAAAGTGTCCACCGGGGAGCTGTTTTTT. The encoded protein is CASSLAKVSTGELFF.

This clonotype was recorded a few times. The chain has TRBV25-1 and TRBJ1-1; no reliable D call. The length of the CDR3 is 14 residues. Germline V CDR1 and CDR2: MGHDK, SYGVNS. V lost 4 bases and J lost 0, with 9 bases in between. DNA for the CDR3: TGTGCCAGCAGTGTAGGCAAGATGAACACTGAAGCTTTCTTT. This translates into CASSVGKMNTEAFF. Complete variable domain (other parts from reference TRBV25-1 and TRBJ1-1): EADIYQTPRYLVIGTGKKITLECSQTMGHDKMYWYQQDPGMELHLIHYSYGVNSTEKGDLSSESTVSRIRTEHFPLTLESARPSHTSQYLCASSVGKMNTEAFFGQGTRLTVV.

V is TRBV20-1 and J is TRBJ2-3, with 9 positions matching TRBD2. The CDR3 loop spans 16 amino acids. The germline V gene encodes CDR1 DFQATT and CDR2 SNEGSKA (reference sequence). V was clipped by 5 bases and J by 2 bases; unmatched bases: 11. The CDR3 DNA reads as TGCAGTGCTTTGGAGGCTAGCGGGAAGGACACAGATACGCAGTATTTT. Its translation: CSALEASGKDTDTQYF.

This clonotype showed up just once. This chain connects TRBV10-3 to TRBJ2-1; TRBD2 might be the D (5 bases). The CDR3 is 13 amino acids. The germline V gene encodes CDR1 ENHRY and CDR2 SYGVKD. V lost 4 bases to trimming and J lost 1 base, with 5 bases between them. CDR3 residues: CAISAGSYNEQFF. CDR3 DNA sequence: TGTGCCATCAGTGCGGGATCCTACAATGAGCAGTTCTTC.

This clonotype has more than one count but fewer than ten. The chain joins TRBV7-8 to TRBJ2-3; maybe TRBD2 (6 bases). V was trimmed by 1 base and J by 5 bases, leaving 13 bases between them. This CDR3 is 15 amino acids long. Germline CDR1 and CDR2: SGHVS and FQNEAQ. The CDR3 DNA reads as TGTGCCAGCAGCTTAGTTCGGGGGTTGAGAGATACGCAGTATTTT. Translating it yields CASSLVRGLRDTQYF. The full variable domain, completed using reference TRBV7-8 and TRBJ2-3, is GAGVSQSPRYKVAKRGQDVALRCDPISGHVSLFWYQQALGQGPEFLTYFQNEAQLDKSGLPSDRFFAERPEGSVSTLKIQRTQQEDSAVYLCASSLVRGLRDTQYFGPGTRLTVL.

The V call is TRBV6-5, the J call TRBJ2-5; possible D gene TRBD2, 5 bases. The better agreement between TRBJ2-7 and the DNA end casts doubt on the J call. The CDR3 extends over 12 amino acids. From germline, CDR1 is MNHEY and CDR2 SVGAGI. The CDR3 coding sequence is TGTGCCAGCAGCCGCGGGCATTACGAGCAGTACTTC. Its translation: CASSRGHYEQYF.

This clonotype was seen at least ten times. The rearrangement joins TRBV20-1 to TRBJ2-5; 12 nucleotides match TRBD2. Trimming took 3 bases from V and 1 from J; bases not matched to a gene: 6. The CDR3 runs 16 residues. The germline V gene encodes CDR1 DFQATT and CDR2 SNEGSKA (reference sequence). Written as DNA, the CDR3 is TGCAGTGCTAGTCTCCCGGGACTAGCGGGCCAAGAGACCCAGTACTTC. Translation gives CSASLPGLAGQETQYF.

The J gene is TRBJ2-1, the V gene TRBV12-3 or TRBV12-4; D not certain. This CDR3 is 15 amino acids long. V was trimmed by 3 bases and J by 2 bases, leaving 11 bases between them. The CDR3 reads CASSLVLSAYNEQFF. The CDR3 coding sequence is TGTGCCAGCAGTTTGGTATTATCGGCCTACAATGAGCAGTTCTTC.

This clonotype came up a few times. This chain connects TRBV7-2 to TRBJ2-7, with TRBD2 identical over 9 bases. The CDR3 contains 15 residues. CDR1 is SGHTA, CDR2 FQGNSA, per germline. The V gene end was trimmed by 1 base and the J gene end by 4 bases; junction bases not matched to a gene: 5. DNA of the CDR3: TGTGCCAGCAGCTTAGATAGCGGGAGTATTTACGAGCAGTACTTC. Translated: CASSLDSGSIYEQYF.

The rearrangement links TRBV3-1 to TRBJ1-2; D gene ambiguous. The CDR3 runs to 13 residues. V gave up 2 bases and J gave up 9 bases, with 13 bases separating them. Germline CDR1 reads LGHDT; CDR2 reads YNNKEL (reference sequence). In DNA, the CDR3 is TGTGCCAGCAGCCAACGCCAAGCCCACCGCTACACCTTC. Its protein product is CASSQRQAHRYTF. The variable domain in full, with the rest retrieved from reference TRBV3-1 and TRBJ1-2, is DTAVSQTPKYLVTQMGNDKSIKCEQNLGHDTMYWYKQDSKKFLKIMFSYNNKELIINETVPNRFSPKSPDKAHLNLHINSLELGDSAVYFCASSQRQAHRYTFGSGTRLTVV.

This chain links TRBV6-1 with TRBJ2-3, with D unclear. The V gene's germline CDR1 is MNHNS and CDR2 SASEGT. This CDR3 region has 17 residues. Trimming shortened V by 6 bases and J by 4 bases, and 23 bases separated the two germline ends. The CDR3 DNA follows: TGTGCCAGCAGCCCTCCATTGGGCGAAGCCCCACCAGATACGCAGTATTTT. As protein: CASSPPLGEAPPDTQYF.

This sequence joins TRBV6-1 and TRBJ2-5; no reliable D call. This CDR3 contains 13 residues. Per the germline V gene, CDR1 is MNHNS and CDR2 is SASEGT. V was shortened by 8 bases and J by 4 bases, with 14 bases between the two germline ends. The CDR3 nucleotides are TGTGCCAGCGAGCGTGGCGATGGAGAGACCCAGTACTTC. The encoded protein is CASERGDGETQYF.

This rearrangement joins TRBV7-2 to TRBJ2-1; 7 bases agree with TRBD2. Germline CDR1 SGHTA, CDR2 FQGNSA. After removal of 4 bases from V and 2 bases from J, the junction contained 11 bases not matched to a gene. The CDR3 is 17 residues long. CDR3 DNA sequence: TGTGCCAGCAGCTCCCCCGGGGGAGGGGCCCCCTACAATGAGCAGTTCTTC. Protein sequence: CASSSPGGGAPYNEQFF.

The rearrangement joins TRBV30 to TRBJ2-3; a weak D match, TRBD2 (6 bases). V lost 3 bases, J lost 2 bases, and 15 bases lay in between. Germline-derived CDR1 and CDR2 are GTSNPN and SVGIG (reference sequence). The CDR3 is made up of 15 amino acids. The CDR3 nucleotides are TGTGCCTGGAGAAATCTAGCGCCGTCCACAGATACGCAGTATTTT. Its protein is CAWRNLAPSTDTQYF.